Reported below is one TCR beta chain. The CDR3 loop spans 15 amino acids. The germline V gene encodes CDR1 LNHDA and CDR2 SQIVND (reference sequence). V lost 1 base to trimming and J lost 2 bases; unmatched junction nucleotides: 2. This entry belongs to a study of blood T cell repertoires in COVID-19. Background on the study: Sites in the United States, Italy and Spain provided acute and convalescent COVID-19 samples. PBMCs, B-cell-depleted T cells, or T cells provided the cDNA or gDNA that made up the material.

Per the original methods: Reference gene primer amplification in the assay estimated nucleated cell counts. Here immunoSEQ multiplex PCR was the method, and the copy in TCRdb shows in-frame clones only, minus some. V, J and clone size are taken as reported in that table, and D and trimming were inferred from the DNA itself. In the table there are about 260,000 clones, 87% of which are singletons. The TCR sequence derives from a woman in her forties or fifties with acute or convalescent COVID-19. The chain carries TRBV19 and TRBJ2-3; the match to TRBD2 covers 8 bases. Source material: peripheral blood. In DNA form, the CDR3 reads TGTGCCAGTAGTATAGTACTAGCGGCCACAGATACGCAGTATTTT. Protein sequence: CASSIVLAATDTQYF.